This record covers a single TCR beta chain. Unique molecular identifiers were incorporated into the prepared TCRbeta library. TCRdb redid the calling of the PCR reads with MiXCR, one entry per CDR3 protein. The sample carries 380,000 or so distinct CDR3 sequences, 13% recorded once. The germline V gene encodes CDR1 LGHDT and CDR2 YNNKEL (reference sequence). This CDR3 is built from 18 residues. J was trimmed by 9 bases and V by 0 bases; bases with no gene match: 14. This sample is part of a study of T-cell reconstitution after alpha-beta-depleted transplantation in children. The sample was PBMCs, taken from the stem cell graft. The chain uses TRBV3-1 and TRBJ1-6, with 7 bases that match TRBD1. The sequence came from a human donor who donated a stem cell graft to a child with Fanconi anemia. As DNA, the CDR3 is TGTGCCAGCAGCCAAGATCGAGGCTTAGGGCAGGGGGGTTCACCCCTCCACTTT. This sequence encodes CASSQDRGLGQGGSPLHF.